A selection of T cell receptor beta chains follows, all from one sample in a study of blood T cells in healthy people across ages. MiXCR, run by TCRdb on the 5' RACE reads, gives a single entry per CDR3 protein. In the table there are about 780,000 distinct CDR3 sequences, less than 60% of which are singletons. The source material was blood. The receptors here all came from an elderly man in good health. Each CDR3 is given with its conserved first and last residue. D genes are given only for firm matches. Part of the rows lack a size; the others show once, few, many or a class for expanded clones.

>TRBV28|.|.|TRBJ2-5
TGTGCCAGCAGTTTGGAACAGGGTCGAGCGGAGACCCAGTACTTC
CASSLEQGRAETQYF
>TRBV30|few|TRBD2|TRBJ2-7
TGTGCCTGGAGTGGCGGGGGGCGGGACGAGCAGTACTTC
CAWSGGGRDEQYF
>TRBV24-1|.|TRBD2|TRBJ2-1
TGTGCCACCAGTGATTTGCAGTGGACTAGTAATGAGCAGTTCTTC
CATSDLQWTSNEQFF
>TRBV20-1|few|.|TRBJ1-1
TGCAGTGTCGAGGGAGCTTTCTTT
CSVEGAFF
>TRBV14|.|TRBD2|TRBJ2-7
TGTGCCAGCAGCCAAAACCCGGGACTAGCGGGAGGTTCCTACGAGCAGTACTTC
CASSQNPGLAGGSYEQYF
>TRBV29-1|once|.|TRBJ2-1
TGCAGCGTTCAGGAGGGCTCCTACAATGAGCAGTTCTTC
CSVQEGSYNEQFF
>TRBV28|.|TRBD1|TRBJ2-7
TGTGCCAGCCGGACAGGGAGATACGAGCAGTACTTC
CASRTGRYEQYF
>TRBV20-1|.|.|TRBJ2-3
TGCAGTGCTAACATTATCCCAGCTAGCACAGATACGCAGTATTTT
CSANIIPASTDTQYF
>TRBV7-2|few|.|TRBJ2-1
TGTGCCAGCAGCTCCCAAATCTCGGGCGATGAGCAGTTCTTC
CASSSQISGDEQFF
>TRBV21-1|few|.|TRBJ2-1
TGTGCCAGCAGCAAAGGACGGACCAGGCAGTTCTTC
CASSKGRTRQFF
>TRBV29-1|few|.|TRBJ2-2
TGCAGCGTTGATAGATCCACCGGGGAGCTGTTTTTT
CSVDRSTGELFF
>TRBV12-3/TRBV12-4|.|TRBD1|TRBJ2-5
TGTGCCAGCAGTCCGGGACAGGGGACTCTAGAGACCCAGTACTTC
CASSPGQGTLETQYF
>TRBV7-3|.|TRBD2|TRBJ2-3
TGTGCCAGCAGCTTAAAAGCGGGAGACACAGATACGCAGTATTTT
CASSLKAGDTDTQYF
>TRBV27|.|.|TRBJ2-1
TGTGCCAGCAGTTTTTTCAGGGGAGCTTCTCTCAATGAGCAGTTCTTC
CASSFFRGASLNEQFF
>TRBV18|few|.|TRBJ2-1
TGTGCCAGCTCACCGGACTCGAGCCATGAGCAGTTCTTC
CASSPDSSHEQFF
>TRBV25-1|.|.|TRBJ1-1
TGTGCCAGCGGGGGTGGAGATTCGGGTATCACTGAAGCTTTCTTT
CASGGGDSGITEAFF
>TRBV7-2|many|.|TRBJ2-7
TGTGCCAGCGCCTGGGACGCCTACGAGCAGTACTTC
CASAWDAYEQYF
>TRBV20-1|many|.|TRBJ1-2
TGCAGTGCTCGGTTGGAAACAGGTTCAAACTATGGCTACACCTTC
CSARLETGSNYGYTF
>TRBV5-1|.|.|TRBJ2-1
TGCGCCAGCAGCTCTACAGGGATCGAGCAGTTCTTC
CASSSTGIEQFF
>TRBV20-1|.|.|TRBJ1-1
TGCAGTGCTAGATCGGATCGGGGTGTCGGGAACACTGAAGCTTTCTTT
CSARSDRGVGNTEAFF
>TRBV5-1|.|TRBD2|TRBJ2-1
TGCGCCAGCAGCTTCTCGGTCGGCGGGAGCTATTACAATGAGCAGTTCTTC
CASSFSVGGSYYNEQFF
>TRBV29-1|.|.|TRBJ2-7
TGCAGCGTAGCCAGACAGGAGAGCGATGAGCAGTACTTC
CSVARQESDEQYF
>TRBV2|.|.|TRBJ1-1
TGTGCCAGCAGACCCCGGGACGTAATGAGCACTGAAGCTTTCTTT
CASRPRDVMSTEAFF
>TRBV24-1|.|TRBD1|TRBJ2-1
TGTGCCACCAGTCTCAGGGGGATTAAGGATGAGCAGTTCTTC
CATSLRGIKDEQFF
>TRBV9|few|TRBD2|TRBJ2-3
TGTGCCAGCAGCGTTCGGACTAGTGCAGATACGCAGTATTTT
CASSVRTSADTQYF
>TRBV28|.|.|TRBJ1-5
TGTGCCAGCAGTTTAGTACAGGTACTTAGCAATCAGCCCCAGCATTTT
CASSLVQVLSNQPQHF
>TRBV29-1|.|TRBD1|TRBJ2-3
TGCAGCGTCCGAGGGACAGGGAGGGACACAGATACGCAGTATTTT
CSVRGTGRDTDTQYF
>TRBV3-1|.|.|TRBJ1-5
TGTGCCAGCAGCCAAGGGACAGCGAAAAATCAGCCCCAGCATTTT
CASSQGTAKNQPQHF
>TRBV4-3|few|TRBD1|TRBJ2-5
TGCGCCAGCAGCGCGGGACAGGGGCTGGGAGAGACCCAGTACTTC
CASSAGQGLGETQYF
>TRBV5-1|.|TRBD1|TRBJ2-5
TGCGCCAGCAGCTCTAGATCTTCCGGGACAGGGGGCTTTGAGACCCAGTACTTC
CASSSRSSGTGGFETQYF
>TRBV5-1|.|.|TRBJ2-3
TGCGCCAGCAGCTTGAGCAGACCCCAGGATACGCAGTATTTT
CASSLSRPQDTQYF
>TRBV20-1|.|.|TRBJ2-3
TGCAGTGGCGAGGTGGGGAGACTCTCTAGCACAGATACGCAGTATTTT
CSGEVGRLSSTDTQYF
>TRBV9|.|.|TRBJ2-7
TGTGCCAGCAGCGAAAGTTCCACCTCTCTGTACGAGCAGTACTTC
CASSESSTSLYEQYF
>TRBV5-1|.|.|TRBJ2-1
TGCACCAGCAGCTTCTTCGACAGAAACAATGAGCAGTTCTTC
CTSSFFDRNNEQFF
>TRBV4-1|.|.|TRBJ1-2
TGCGCCAGCAGCCAAGGGACAGAACTTAACTATGGCTACACCTTC
CASSQGTELNYGYTF
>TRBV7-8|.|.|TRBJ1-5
TGTGCCAGCAGCTTATTCTTCCGGTCCGACCAGCCCCAGCATTTT
CASSLFFRSDQPQHF
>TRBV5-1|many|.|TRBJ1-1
TGCGCCAGCAGCCAAGAAGGACCGGTGAACACTGAAGCTTTCTTT
CASSQEGPVNTEAFF
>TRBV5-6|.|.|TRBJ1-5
TGTGCCAGCAGCTTCAGGGAGTATAGCAATCAGCCCCAGCATTTT
CASSFREYSNQPQHF
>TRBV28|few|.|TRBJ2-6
TGTGCCAGCATCCCAGGCGGCGGGGCCAACGTCCTGACTTTC
CASIPGGGANVLTF
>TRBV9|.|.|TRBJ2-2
TGTGCCAGCAGCGTAAGTCCTCCCGGGGAGCTGTTTTTT
CASSVSPPGELFF
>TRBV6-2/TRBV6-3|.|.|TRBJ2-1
TGTGCCAGCGAACCAGGGGTTTCAAATGAGCAGTTCTTC
CASEPGVSNEQFF
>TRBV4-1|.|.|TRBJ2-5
TGCGCCAGCAGCCCTTGGGGCGCCGAGACCCAGTACTTC
CASSPWGAETQYF
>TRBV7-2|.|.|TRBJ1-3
TGTGCCGGCACAGGCGACGGAGGAGCTGGAAACACCATATATTTT
CAGTGDGGAGNTIYF
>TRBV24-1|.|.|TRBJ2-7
TGTGCCACCAGTGATTTGGGCGGGCAGTACTTC
CATSDLGGQYF
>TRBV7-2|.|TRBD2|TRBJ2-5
TGTGCCAGCAACTTGCCACTAGCGGGAATGGGTGGAGGGACCCAGTACTTC
CASNLPLAGMGGGTQYF